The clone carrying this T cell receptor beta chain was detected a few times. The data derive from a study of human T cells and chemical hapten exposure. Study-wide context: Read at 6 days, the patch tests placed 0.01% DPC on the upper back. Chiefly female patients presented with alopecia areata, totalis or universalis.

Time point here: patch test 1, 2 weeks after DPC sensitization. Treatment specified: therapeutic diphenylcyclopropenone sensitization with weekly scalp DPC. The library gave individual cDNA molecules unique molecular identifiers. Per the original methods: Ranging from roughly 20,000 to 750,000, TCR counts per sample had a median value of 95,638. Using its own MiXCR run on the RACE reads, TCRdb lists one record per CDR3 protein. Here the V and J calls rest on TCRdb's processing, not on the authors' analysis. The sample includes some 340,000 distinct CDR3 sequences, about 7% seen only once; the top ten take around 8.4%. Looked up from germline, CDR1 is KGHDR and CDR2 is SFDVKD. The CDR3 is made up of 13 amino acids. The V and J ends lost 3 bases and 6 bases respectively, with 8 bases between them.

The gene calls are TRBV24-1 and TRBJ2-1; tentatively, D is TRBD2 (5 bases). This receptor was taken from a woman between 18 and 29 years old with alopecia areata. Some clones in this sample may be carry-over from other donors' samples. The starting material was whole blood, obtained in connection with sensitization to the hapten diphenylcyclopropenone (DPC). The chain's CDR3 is CATSDHGVNEQFF. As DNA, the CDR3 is TGTGCCACCAGTGATCACGGGGTCAATGAGCAGTTCTTC.